The text below deals with one T cell receptor beta chain. Its matching antigen is unknown. TCRdb reprocessed the 5' RACE reads, with one entry per CDR3 protein and no DNA. The repertoire table contains 350,000 to 400,000 distinct CDR3 sequences. The sample originates from a study of T cells expressing NK-cell markers. About the study: The study drew TCR beta repertoires from sorted CD3+CD56+NKG2C+, CD3+CD56+NKG2C- and CD3+CD56-NKG2C+ T cells. Seven donors tested HCMV-seropositive and one tested seronegative among the eight sequenced.

Findings and caveats of the study: In several donors, dominant CD3+CD56+NKG2C+ clonotypes ranked among the top 10 CD8+ clonotypes.

CDR3 length: 16 residues. From germline, CDR1 is SGHRS and CDR2 YFSETQ. Sequencing was carried out using blood T cells: a sorted CD56 or NKG2C T cell subset, CD4+ or CD8+ T cells, or bulk PBMC T cells (not recorded which). This receptor was taken from a woman aged 50 to 60 in good health. The chain combines TRBV5-1 with TRBJ2-2; the TRBD1 assignment by TCRdb is unverifiable without DNA. The CDR3 sequence is CASSTRQGSRTGELFF.